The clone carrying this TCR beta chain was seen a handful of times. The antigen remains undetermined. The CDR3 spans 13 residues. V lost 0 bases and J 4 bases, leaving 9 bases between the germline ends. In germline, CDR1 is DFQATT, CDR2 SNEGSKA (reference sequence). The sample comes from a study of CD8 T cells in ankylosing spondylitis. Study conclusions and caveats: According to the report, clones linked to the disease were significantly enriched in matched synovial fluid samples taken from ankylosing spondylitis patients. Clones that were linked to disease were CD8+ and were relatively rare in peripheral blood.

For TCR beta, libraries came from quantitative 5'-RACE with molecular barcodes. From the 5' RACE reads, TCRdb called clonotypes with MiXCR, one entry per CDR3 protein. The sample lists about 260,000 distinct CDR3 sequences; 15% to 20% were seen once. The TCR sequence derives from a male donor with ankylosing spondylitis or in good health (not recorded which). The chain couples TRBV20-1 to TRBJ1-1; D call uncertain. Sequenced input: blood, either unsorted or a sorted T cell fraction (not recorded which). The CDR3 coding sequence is TGCAGTGCTAGAGAGGACCCTACCACTGAAGCTTTCTTT. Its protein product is CSAREDPTTEAFF.